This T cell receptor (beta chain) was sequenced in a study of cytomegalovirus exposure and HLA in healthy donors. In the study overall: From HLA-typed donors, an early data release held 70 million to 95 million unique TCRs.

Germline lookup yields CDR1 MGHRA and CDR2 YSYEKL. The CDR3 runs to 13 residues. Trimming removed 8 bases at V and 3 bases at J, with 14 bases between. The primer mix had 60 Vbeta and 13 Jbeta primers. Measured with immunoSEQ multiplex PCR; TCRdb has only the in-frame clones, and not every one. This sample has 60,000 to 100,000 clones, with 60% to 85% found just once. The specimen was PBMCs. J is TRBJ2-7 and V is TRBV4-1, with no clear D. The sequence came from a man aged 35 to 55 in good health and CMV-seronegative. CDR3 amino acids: CASALSERYEQYF. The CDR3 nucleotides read TGCGCCAGCGCCCTGAGTGAACGCTACGAGCAGTACTTC.